Each of the 28 T cell receptor beta chains below was sequenced from the same sample in a study of T cell responses to AZD1222 COVID-19 vaccine. Assay used: immunoSEQ multiplex PCR; TCRdb lists only in-frame clones, some missing. The sample has tens of thousands of clones, more than 90% seen once. Sequences were derived from peripheral blood, sampled on day 0 of AZD1222 vaccination. The origin of the receptors is an adult in good health.

The chain employs TRBV6-5 and TRBJ1-2; D possibly corresponds to TRBD1 (6 bases). Trimming took off 1 base at V and 2 bases at J, with 14 bases between the two ends. Germline V gene sequence: CDR1 MNHEY, CDR2 SVGAGI. The CDR3 contains 16 residues. The CDR3 region has the DNA TGTGCCAGCAGTTACTTCCGACAGGTTCTGAACTATGGCTACACCTTC. The encoded protein is CASSYFRQVLNYGYTF.

Here the CDR3 DNA reads TGTGCCAGCAGGAGGACAGGGGGATATGGCTACACCTTC. Protein: CASRRTGGYGYTF. The rearrangement uses TRBV6-5 and TRBJ1-2; 10 bases match TRBD1. V lost 6 bases and J lost 5; bases outside the gene matches: 3. This CDR3 contains 13 residues. Germline CDR1 and CDR2: MNHEY and SVGAGI.

The chain uses TRBV9 and TRBJ2-3, with 11 positions matching TRBD2. The CDR3 spans 16 residues. Germline trimming cut 4 bases from V and 2 bases from J; bases unmatched to any gene: 6. Germline V gives CDR1 SGDLS, CDR2 YYNGEE. The CDR3 loop reads CASSTTSGGFTDTQYF. For the CDR3, the DNA is TGTGCCAGCAGCACAACTAGCGGGGGATTCACAGATACGCAGTATTTT.

The chain is built from TRBV30 and TRBJ1-4; D remains unclear. Germline V gene data show CDR1 as GTSNPN and CDR2 as SVGIG (reference sequence). The ends were cut back, 3 bases at V and 7 bases at J, with 9 bases in the middle. The CDR3 is made up of 12 amino acids. The CDR3 reads CAWRSGFEKLFF. The DNA for the CDR3 is TGTGCCTGGAGATCCGGTTTTGAAAAACTGTTTTTT.

The rearrangement joins TRBV5-1 to TRBJ1-1; 7 nucleotides match TRBD1. V gave up 3 bases and J gave up 8 bases; unmatched junction bases: 7. Germline V CDR1 and CDR2: SGHRS, YFSETQ. There are 13 residues in the CDR3. CDR3 coding DNA: TGCGCCAGCAGCTACGCCGGGACAGCGGAAGCTTTCTTT. It specifies CASSYAGTAEAFF.

The chain employs TRBV5-1 and TRBJ2-1; 7 nucleotides align to TRBD2. The length of the CDR3 is 15 residues. The V gene's germline CDR1 is SGHRS and CDR2 YFSETQ. The junction had 7 bases not matched to a gene; V was cut back by 4 bases and J by 3 bases. CDR3 loop: CASSGERGDYNEQFF. CDR3 nucleotides: TGCGCCAGCAGCGGGGAGCGGGGAGACTACAATGAGCAGTTCTTC.

The chain couples TRBV6-2 or TRBV6-3 to TRBJ2-1; 7 bases map to TRBD1. The CDR3 runs 14 residues. Losses at the gene ends were 3 bases for V and 7 bases for J; bases not matched to a gene: 6. The germline V gene encodes CDR1 MNHEY and CDR2 SVGEGT. The CDR3 is CASSYGQESNEQFF. The CDR3 DNA reads as TGTGCCAGCAGTTATGGACAGGAGTCTAATGAGCAGTTCTTC.

The J gene is TRBJ2-3, the V gene TRBV11-2; 8 nucleotides align to TRBD2. This CDR3 is built from 15 residues. Germline V lookup: CDR1 SGHAT, CDR2 FQNNGV. V was clipped by 5 bases and J by 1 base; unmatched bases: 5. CDR3 sequence (DNA): TGTGCCAGCAGCCTTGGACTAGCCCGCACAGATACGCAGTATTTT. It codes for CASSLGLARTDTQYF.

This rearrangement joins TRBV7-6 to TRBJ2-5, with a weak D call TRBD1 (6 bases). The CDR3 sequence is 13 residues long. Trimming cost V 1 base and J 5 bases, with 8 bases left between them. CDR1 is SGHVS, CDR2 FNYEAQ, per germline. Here the CDR3 reads CASSLVQGETQYF. The DNA for the CDR3 is TGTGCCAGCAGCTTAGTCCAGGGGGAGACCCAGTACTTC.

This rearrangement joins TRBV6-1 to TRBJ1-1; D is undetermined. This CDR3 is 13 amino acids long. Trimming cost V 2 bases and J 0 bases, with 4 bases left between them. The germline V gene encodes CDR1 MNHNS and CDR2 SASEGT. The CDR3 loop is CASSEPLNTEAFF. CDR3 DNA sequence: TGTGCCAGCAGTGAACCTCTGAACACTGAAGCTTTCTTT.

V usage is TRBV5-1 and J usage is TRBJ2-7, with 7 positions matching TRBD1. The germline V gene has CDR1 SGHRS and CDR2 YFSETQ. The CDR3 is 14 residues long. With 2 bases clipped from V and 5 bases from J, the junction kept 7 bases outside the gene matches. CDR3 sequence reads: CASSLSLRGNEQYF. DNA of the CDR3: TGCGCCAGCAGCTTATCCCTCAGGGGGAACGAGCAGTACTTC. Combining the CDR3 with reference TRBV5-1 and TRBJ2-7 gives the whole variable domain KAGVTQTPRYLIKTRGQQVTLSCSPISGHRSVSWYQQTPGQGLQFLFEYFSETQRNKGNFPGRFSGRQFSNSRSEMNVSTLELGDSALYLCASSLSLRGNEQYFGPGTRLTVT.

The gene calls are TRBV28 and TRBJ1-5, with 7 bases lining up with TRBD1. CDR1 is MDHEN, CDR2 SYDVKM, per germline. This CDR3 has 15 amino acids. With V trimmed by 2 bases and J by 2 bases, 3 bases remained unmatched. The CDR3 coding sequence is TGTGCCAGCAGTTTACACAGGGGTGGCAATCAGCCCCAGCATTTT. Protein: CASSLHRGGNQPQHF.

This chain connects TRBV9 to TRBJ1-4, with a weak D call TRBD1 (5 bases). CDR1 SGDLS and CDR2 YYNGEE come from the germline V gene. The CDR3 sequence is 13 residues long. V was pared by 4 bases and J by 14 bases, with 18 bases between. CDR3 amino acids: CASSPGTSGGLFF. In DNA, the CDR3 is TGTGCCAGCAGCCCGGGGACCAGCGGAGGTCTGTTTTTT.

The chain is built from TRBV3-1 (or the pseudogene TRBV3-2) and TRBJ2-7, with D perhaps matching TRBD2 (5 bases). Per germline, CDR1 LGHDT and CDR2 YNNKEL (reference sequence). Trimming shortened V by 0 bases and J by 5 bases, and 14 bases separated the two germline ends. The CDR3 extends over 15 amino acids. The CDR3 is CASSQDGPGSNEQYF. The CDR3 DNA reads TGTGCCAGCAGCCAAGATGGGCCGGGGTCCAACGAGCAGTACTTC.

This clone occurred once. This sequence joins TRBV11-2 and TRBJ2-1, with a possible D match to TRBD1 (5 bases). Trimming left V 5 bases short and J 1 base short, with 18 bases between. CDR1 is SGHAT and CDR2 is FQNNGV in the germline V gene. The CDR3 totals 17 residues. CDR3 DNA sequence: TGTGCCAGCAGCCATGGGGCGGTTGGCGGATCCTACAATGAGCAGTTCTTC. Translated, it gives CASSHGAVGGSYNEQFF.

V gene TRBV5-1 combines with J gene TRBJ1-1, with D unresolved. CDR1 SGHRS and CDR2 YFSETQ come from the germline V gene. The CDR3 runs to 15 residues. The V and J ends lost 0 bases and 5 bases respectively, with 14 bases between them. CDR3 protein: CASSLASTFGTEAFF. The CDR3 DNA reads as TGCGCCAGCAGCTTGGCCTCGACGTTCGGGACTGAAGCTTTCTTT.

This chain links TRBV9 with TRBJ1-5; no definite D call. CDR1 and CDR2 (germline): SGDLS, YYNGEE. V dropped 2 bases and J dropped 4 bases, with 7 bases sitting between them. The CDR3 extends over 13 amino acids. The CDR3 region is CASSVSVNQPQHF. DNA of the CDR3: TGTGCCAGCAGCGTTTCCGTGAATCAGCCCCAGCATTTT.

The rearrangement joins TRBV2 to TRBJ1-4; D perhaps matches TRBD1 (5 bases). Germline V CDR1 and CDR2: SNHLY, FYNNEI. Trimming pared 3 bases from V and 5 bases from J, leaving 10 bases between. There are 14 residues in the CDR3. The CDR3 here is CASSEGGENEKLFF. CDR3 coding DNA: TGTGCCAGCAGTGAGGGAGGGGAGAATGAAAAACTGTTTTTT.

The V call is TRBV4-3, the J call TRBJ1-3; the D gene is possibly TRBD1 (6 bases). V lost 0 bases, J lost 3 bases, and 15 bases lay in between. CDR1 and CDR2 (germline): LGHNA, YSLEER. The CDR3 length is 17 residues. CDR3 sequence: CASSQEGATWGGNTIYF. The CDR3, as DNA: TGCGCCAGCAGCCAAGAGGGGGCGACCTGGGGTGGAAACACCATATATTTT.

The V call is TRBV9, the J call TRBJ2-7, with D possibly TRBD1 on 6 matching bases. This CDR3 is 14 amino acids long. Trimming removed 4 bases at V and 2 bases at J, with 13 bases between. Germline V gene lookup returns CDR1 SGDLS and CDR2 YYNGEE. The CDR3 loop is CASSTGPDTYEQYF. The CDR3 DNA sequence: TGTGCCAGCAGCACAGGGCCAGATACCTACGAGCAGTACTTC. The full variable domain, its missing parts supplied by reference TRBV9 and TRBJ2-7, is DSGVTQTPKHLITATGQRVTLRCSPRSGDLSVYWYQQSLDQGLQFLIQYYNGEERAKGNILERFSAQQFPDLHSELNLSSLELGDSALYFCASSTGPDTYEQYFGPGTRLTVT.

The genes are TRBV2 and TRBJ2-2, with a tentative D call TRBD1 (5 bases). Trimming cost V 4 bases and J 5 bases, with 17 bases left between them. This CDR3 is built from 16 residues. Germline V gives CDR1 SNHLY, CDR2 FYNNEI. CDR3 in amino acids: CASSVMRDRSTGELFF. CDR3 DNA sequence: TGTGCCAGCAGTGTCATGAGAGACAGATCAACCGGGGAGCTGTTTTTT.

The V and J genes are TRBV6-2 or TRBV6-3 and TRBJ2-3; 8 nucleotides line up with TRBD2. Per the germline V gene, CDR1 is MNHEY and CDR2 is SVGEGT. The CDR3 loop spans 15 amino acids. After removal of 4 bases from V and 2 bases from J, the junction contained 5 bases not matched to a gene. The CDR3 DNA reads as TGTGCCAGCAGTTGGTTAGCGGGGTTCACAGATACGCAGTATTTT. Residues: CASSWLAGFTDTQYF.

The V call is TRBV10-3, the J call TRBJ2-7; 8 bases are a match to TRBD1. The CDR3 runs to 14 residues. From germline, CDR1 is ENHRY and CDR2 SYGVKD. J lost 5 bases, V lost 5 bases, and 8 bases had no gene match. The DNA of the CDR3 is TGTGCCATCAGTAGTGGACAGGGAGTCCACGAGCAGTACTTC. Protein: CAISSGQGVHEQYF.

CDR3 sequence reads: CASSVGVRGLDEAFF. CDR3 sequence (DNA): TGTGCCAGCAGCGTAGGCGTCAGGGGGCTGGATGAAGCTTTCTTT. The rearrangement links TRBV9 to TRBJ1-1, with 8 bases lining up with TRBD1. The J segment lost 7 bases and the V segment lost 0 bases, leaving 8 bases of the junction unmatched. This CDR3 is 15 amino acids long. Germline V gives CDR1 SGDLS, CDR2 YYNGEE.

In this sample, this clone turned up once. The rearrangement uses TRBV5-4 and TRBJ2-1, with 7 bases aligning to TRBD2. Trimming cost V 0 bases and J 3 bases; bases outside gene matches: 3. This CDR3 is 15 amino acids long. CDR1 is SGHNT, CDR2 YYREEE, per germline (reference sequence). CDR3 residues: CASSLERGIYNEQFF. The CDR3 DNA is TGTGCCAGCAGCTTGGAGCGGGGAATCTACAATGAGCAGTTCTTC.

The gene calls are TRBV5-4 and TRBJ1-2; D unclear. The ends were cut back, 0 bases at V and 5 bases at J, with 14 bases in the middle. This CDR3 is 15 amino acids long. Germline CDR1 and CDR2: SGHNT and YYREEE (reference sequence). This chain's CDR3 is CASSLGRGLQYGYTF. CDR3 DNA sequence: TGTGCCAGCAGCTTGGGGAGAGGATTACAGTATGGCTACACCTTC.

J is TRBJ2-5 and V is TRBV19; tentative D call: TRBD1 (5 bases). The CDR3 sequence is 14 residues long. CDR1 and CDR2 from the germline V gene are LNHDA and SQIVND (reference sequence). V lost 3 bases and J lost 5, with 13 bases in between. The CDR3 protein is CASSIGQGWETQYF. The CDR3 nucleotides read TGTGCCAGTAGTATTGGGCAGGGATGGGAGACCCAGTACTTC. Using reference TRBV19 and TRBJ2-5 for the parts outside the CDR3, the full variable domain is DGGITQSPKYLFRKEGQNVTLSCEQNLNHDAMYWYRQDPGQGLRLIYYSQIVNDFQKGDIAEGYSVSREKKESFPLTVTSAQKNPTAFYLCASSIGQGWETQYFGPGTRLLVL.

J is TRBJ1-6 and V is TRBV14, with D possibly being TRBD1 (5 bases). The CDR3 extends over 14 amino acids. The V gene lost 5 bases and the J gene lost 9 bases, with 14 bases spanning the gap. CDR1 is SGHDN, CDR2 FVKESK, per germline. CDR3 region: CASSGAGGGSPLHF. As DNA, the CDR3 is TGTGCCAGCAGCGGGGCCGGCGGGGGTTCACCCCTCCACTTT.